A selection of T cell receptor beta chains follows, all from one sample in a study of CD8 T cells in Susac syndrome. MiXCR, run by TCRdb on the immunoSEQ multiplex PCR reads, gives a single entry per CDR3 protein. The sample shows some 170,000 distinct CDR3 sequences, around 95% of them seen only once. The specimen sequenced was CD4+ T cells from PBMCs. The receptors shown here come from a human donor in good health. Both conserved end residues are part of each CDR3. The order of the fields is V gene, D gene, J gene, clone size, CDR3 protein, CDR3 DNA. D genes are given only for firm matches. Rows give clone size only sometimes, using once, few, many, or a class for an expanded clone.

V gene: TRBV7-9
D gene: NA
J gene: TRBJ1-4
clone size: NA
CDR3 protein: CASRSQGSNEKLFF
CDR3 DNA: TGTGCCAGCAGGTCACAGGGCTCAAATGAAAAACTGTTTTTT

V gene: TRBV6-2/TRBV6-3
D gene: NA
J gene: TRBJ2-2
clone size: NA
CDR3 protein: CASSYSGAPNTGELFF
CDR3 DNA: TGTGCCAGCAGTTACTCGGGGGCGCCGAACACCGGGGAGCTGTTTTTT

V gene: TRBV7-9
D gene: NA
J gene: TRBJ2-5
clone size: few
CDR3 protein: CASSWLRDAQYF
CDR3 DNA: TGTGCCAGCAGCTGGCTCCGGGATGCCCAGTACTTC

V gene: TRBV20-1
D gene: NA
J gene: TRBJ1-5
clone size: NA
CDR3 protein: CSARSDSGNQPQHF
CDR3 DNA: TGCAGTGCTAGGTCGGACAGCGGCAATCAGCCCCAGCATTTT

V gene: TRBV5-4
D gene: TRBD1
J gene: TRBJ2-5
clone size: NA
CDR3 protein: CASSYGTGGWSSETQYF
CDR3 DNA: TGTGCCAGCAGTTACGGGACAGGGGGTTGGAGTAGCGAGACCCAGTACTTC

V gene: TRBV5-4
D gene: NA
J gene: TRBJ2-7
clone size: NA
CDR3 protein: CASSSLGGRPREQYF
CDR3 DNA: TGTGCCAGCAGCTCCCTAGGGGGGCGCCCTCGGGAGCAGTACTTC

V gene: TRBV7-9
D gene: TRBD1
J gene: TRBJ2-3
clone size: NA
CDR3 protein: CASSVTGTDTQYF
CDR3 DNA: TGTGCCAGCAGCGTGACAGGGACAGATACGCAGTATTTT

V gene: TRBV2
D gene: TRBD2
J gene: TRBJ2-1
clone size: few
CDR3 protein: CASSEGLAAYNEQFF
CDR3 DNA: TGTGCCAGCAGTGAGGGACTAGCGGCTTACAATGAGCAGTTCTTC

V gene: TRBV20-1
D gene: TRBD2
J gene: TRBJ2-1
clone size: NA
CDR3 protein: CSATATSGSYNEQFF
CDR3 DNA: TGCAGTGCTACCGCAACTAGCGGTTCCTACAATGAGCAGTTCTTC

V gene: TRBV6-1
D gene: TRBD2
J gene: TRBJ2-1
clone size: NA
CDR3 protein: CASSEAKRGVYNEQFF
CDR3 DNA: TGTGCCAGCAGTGAAGCTAAGCGGGGGGTATACAATGAGCAGTTCTTC

V gene: TRBV20-1
D gene: NA
J gene: TRBJ1-2
clone size: NA
CDR3 protein: CSAPGTGFVDGYTF
CDR3 DNA: TGCAGTGCGCCCGGGACGGGATTCGTGGATGGCTACACCTTC

V gene: TRBV30
D gene: NA
J gene: TRBJ1-1
clone size: NA
CDR3 protein: CAWSRGVGLQAFF
CDR3 DNA: TGTGCCTGGAGCCGGGGTGTGGGACTTCAAGCTTTCTTT

V gene: TRBV5-4
D gene: TRBD1
J gene: TRBJ2-2
clone size: NA
CDR3 protein: CASSWDSYTGELFF
CDR3 DNA: TGTGCCAGCAGCTGGGACAGCTACACCGGGGAGCTGTTTTTT

V gene: TRBV30
D gene: NA
J gene: TRBJ2-6
clone size: NA
CDR3 protein: CAWSRRRSGANVLTF
CDR3 DNA: TGTGCCTGGAGTAGGAGGCGCTCTGGGGCCAACGTCCTGACTTTC

V gene: TRBV19
D gene: NA
J gene: TRBJ1-5
clone size: NA
CDR3 protein: CASTGSNQPQHF
CDR3 DNA: TGTGCCAGTACCGGTAGCAATCAGCCCCAGCATTTT

V gene: TRBV6-1
D gene: TRBD1
J gene: TRBJ2-1
clone size: NA
CDR3 protein: CASSEAGTANEQFF
CDR3 DNA: TGTGCCAGCAGTGAAGCTGGGACAGCAAATGAGCAGTTCTTC

V gene: TRBV6-5
D gene: NA
J gene: TRBJ2-7
clone size: NA
CDR3 protein: CASSRTQVPYEQYF
CDR3 DNA: TGTGCCAGCAGTAGAACACAGGTCCCCTACGAGCAGTACTTC

V gene: TRBV5-1
D gene: NA
J gene: TRBJ1-2
clone size: once
CDR3 protein: CASSFSRPENYGYTF
CDR3 DNA: TGCGCCAGCAGCTTCTCCCGACCGGAGAACTATGGCTACACCTTC

V gene: TRBV10-2
D gene: NA
J gene: TRBJ2-2
clone size: NA
CDR3 protein: CASSGGPTTGELFF
CDR3 DNA: TGCGCCAGCAGTGGCGGACCCACCACCGGGGAGCTGTTTTTT

V gene: TRBV3-1
D gene: NA
J gene: TRBJ2-2
clone size: NA
CDR3 protein: CASSQEGVILTGELFF
CDR3 DNA: TGTGCCAGCAGCCAAGAGGGGGTGATTCTCACCGGGGAGCTGTTTTTT

V gene: TRBV19
D gene: TRBD2
J gene: TRBJ2-1
clone size: NA
CDR3 protein: CASSIPGTTYNEQFF
CDR3 DNA: TGTGCCAGTAGTATACCCGGGACTACCTACAATGAGCAGTTCTTC

V gene: TRBV16
D gene: NA
J gene: TRBJ1-5
clone size: NA
CDR3 protein: CASSEGERGNQPQHF
CDR3 DNA: TGTGCCAGCAGCGAAGGGGAGAGGGGGAATCAGCCCCAGCATTTT

V gene: TRBV4-1
D gene: NA
J gene: TRBJ1-2
clone size: NA
CDR3 protein: CASTQGGEDGYTF
CDR3 DNA: TGCGCCAGCACTCAAGGGGGGGAGGATGGCTACACCTTC

V gene: TRBV7-9
D gene: NA
J gene: TRBJ2-7
clone size: NA
CDR3 protein: CASSLSGVTYEQYF
CDR3 DNA: TGTGCCAGCAGCTTAAGTGGAGTCACCTACGAGCAGTACTTC

V gene: TRBV29-1
D gene: NA
J gene: TRBJ2-5
clone size: NA
CDR3 protein: CSVSNQPRETQYF
CDR3 DNA: TGCAGCGTTAGCAACCAACCAAGGGAGACCCAGTACTTC

V gene: TRBV3-1
D gene: NA
J gene: TRBJ2-3
clone size: NA
CDR3 protein: CASSQLGDTQYF
CDR3 DNA: TGTGCCAGCAGCCAATTGGGGGATACGCAGTATTTT

V gene: TRBV12-3/TRBV12-4
D gene: TRBD1
J gene: TRBJ2-1
clone size: NA
CDR3 protein: CASTRGQRGEQFF
CDR3 DNA: TGTGCCAGCACCCGGGGACAGAGGGGTGAGCAGTTCTTC

V gene: TRBV3-1
D gene: NA
J gene: TRBJ2-6
clone size: NA
CDR3 protein: CASTSSGANVLTF
CDR3 DNA: TGTGCCAGCACCTCCTCTGGGGCCAACGTCCTGACTTTC

V gene: TRBV30
D gene: NA
J gene: TRBJ1-2
clone size: NA
CDR3 protein: CAWSPGNFWYGYTF
CDR3 DNA: TGTGCCTGGAGCCCCGGTAACTTTTGGTATGGCTACACCTTC

V gene: TRBV29-1
D gene: NA
J gene: TRBJ1-2
clone size: NA
CDR3 protein: CSVERAGLVYGYTF
CDR3 DNA: TGCAGCGTTGAAAGGGCGGGTTTAGTCTATGGCTACACCTTC

V gene: TRBV18
D gene: TRBD1
J gene: TRBJ2-3
clone size: NA
CDR3 protein: CASSPWMGQGTDTQYF
CDR3 DNA: TGTGCCAGCTCACCATGGATGGGACAGGGGACAGATACGCAGTATTTT

V gene: TRBV6-1
D gene: TRBD1
J gene: TRBJ2-3
clone size: NA
CDR3 protein: CASSGGTGTISTDTQYF
CDR3 DNA: TGTGCCAGCAGTGGAGGGACAGGGACCATCAGCACAGATACGCAGTATTTT

V gene: TRBV5-1
D gene: TRBD2
J gene: TRBJ2-5
clone size: NA
CDR3 protein: CASSLASGRETQYF
CDR3 DNA: TGCGCCAGCAGCTTAGCTAGCGGGAGAGAGACCCAGTACTTC

V gene: TRBV27
D gene: NA
J gene: TRBJ1-1
clone size: NA
CDR3 protein: CASSSPPRNTEAFF
CDR3 DNA: TGTGCCAGCAGTTCACCACCAAGAAACACTGAAGCTTTCTTT

V gene: TRBV3-1
D gene: TRBD1
J gene: TRBJ1-2
clone size: NA
CDR3 protein: CASSPYPLDRVGGYGYTF
CDR3 DNA: TGTGCCAGCAGCCCCTACCCCCTCGACAGGGTGGGCGGATATGGCTACACCTTC

V gene: TRBV7-9
D gene: TRBD1
J gene: TRBJ2-2
clone size: NA
CDR3 protein: CASSPTGTGNTGELFF
CDR3 DNA: TGTGCCAGCAGCCCAACCGGGACAGGGAACACCGGGGAGCTGTTTTTT

V gene: TRBV5-1
D gene: NA
J gene: TRBJ2-5
clone size: NA
CDR3 protein: CASSMMGTTQETQYF
CDR3 DNA: TGCGCCAGCAGCATGATGGGGACCACACAAGAGACCCAGTACTTC

V gene: TRBV19
D gene: NA
J gene: TRBJ1-5
clone size: NA
CDR3 protein: CASRPQGNQPQHF
CDR3 DNA: TGTGCCAGTAGACCTCAGGGGAATCAGCCCCAGCATTTT

V gene: TRBV21-1
D gene: NA
J gene: TRBJ1-1
clone size: NA
CDR3 protein: CASSKDWAREAFF
CDR3 DNA: TGTGCCAGCAGCAAAGATTGGGCCAGGGAAGCTTTCTTT

V gene: TRBV7-2
D gene: TRBD1
J gene: TRBJ1-1
clone size: NA
CDR3 protein: CASRAGQVGEAFF
CDR3 DNA: TGTGCCAGCAGGGCTGGACAGGTGGGGGAAGCTTTCTTT

V gene: TRBV6-6
D gene: NA
J gene: TRBJ1-1
clone size: NA
CDR3 protein: CASSYPSVMNTEAFF
CDR3 DNA: TGTGCCAGCAGTTACCCCTCCGTGATGAACACTGAAGCTTTCTTT

V gene: TRBV28
D gene: NA
J gene: TRBJ2-1
clone size: NA
CDR3 protein: CASSSVTNEQFF
CDR3 DNA: TGTGCCAGCAGTTCAGTAACAAATGAGCAGTTCTTC

V gene: TRBV3-1
D gene: TRBD1
J gene: TRBJ2-2
clone size: NA
CDR3 protein: CASSPSGTGGTGELFF
CDR3 DNA: TGTGCCAGCAGCCCATCCGGGACAGGGGGTACCGGGGAGCTGTTTTTT

V gene: TRBV5-1
D gene: TRBD1
J gene: TRBJ1-2
clone size: NA
CDR3 protein: CASSSGQSPNYGYTF
CDR3 DNA: TGCGCCAGCAGCTCGGGACAGTCGCCAAACTATGGCTACACCTTC

V gene: TRBV6-5
D gene: NA
J gene: TRBJ1-4
clone size: NA
CDR3 protein: CASSYSSDPAREKLFF
CDR3 DNA: TGTGCCAGCAGTTACTCGAGTGACCCAGCGCGGGAAAAACTGTTTTTT

V gene: TRBV2
D gene: NA
J gene: TRBJ2-7
clone size: once
CDR3 protein: CASSEGWMSEQYF
CDR3 DNA: TGTGCCAGCAGTGAAGGATGGATGAGCGAGCAGTACTTC

V gene: TRBV12-3/TRBV12-4
D gene: NA
J gene: TRBJ2-5
clone size: once
CDR3 protein: CASSVYGTNQETQYF
CDR3 DNA: TGTGCCAGCAGTGTCTATGGGACAAACCAAGAGACCCAGTACTTC

V gene: TRBV18
D gene: TRBD1
J gene: TRBJ1-2
clone size: NA
CDR3 protein: CASSPGQDNGYTF
CDR3 DNA: TGTGCCAGCTCGCCGGGACAGGATAACGGCTACACCTTC

V gene: TRBV19
D gene: NA
J gene: TRBJ2-4
clone size: NA
CDR3 protein: CASSPRQGIAKNIQYF
CDR3 DNA: TGTGCCAGTAGCCCGAGGCAGGGGATAGCCAAAAACATTCAGTACTTC

V gene: TRBV20-1
D gene: TRBD2
J gene: TRBJ2-1
clone size: NA
CDR3 protein: CSARDPASGYEQFF
CDR3 DNA: TGCAGTGCTAGAGACCCGGCTAGCGGCTATGAGCAGTTCTTC

V gene: TRBV20-1
D gene: NA
J gene: TRBJ1-2
clone size: NA
CDR3 protein: CSASGTQGTYGYTF
CDR3 DNA: TGCAGTGCTAGCGGGACACAGGGAACCTATGGCTACACCTTC

V gene: TRBV2
D gene: TRBD1
J gene: TRBJ2-5
clone size: NA
CDR3 protein: CASTGQGRETQYF
CDR3 DNA: TGTGCCAGCACCGGACAGGGGAGAGAGACCCAGTACTTC

V gene: TRBV29-1
D gene: NA
J gene: TRBJ1-2
clone size: NA
CDR3 protein: CSVEVGPYYGYTF
CDR3 DNA: TGCAGCGTTGAAGTTGGGCCTTACTATGGCTACACCTTC

V gene: TRBV29-1
D gene: TRBD2
J gene: TRBJ2-1
clone size: NA
CDR3 protein: CSVLGGGAINEQFF
CDR3 DNA: TGCAGCGTTCTGGGCGGGGGGGCCATCAATGAGCAGTTCTTC

V gene: TRBV3-1
D gene: NA
J gene: TRBJ2-5
clone size: NA
CDR3 protein: CASSQDGYYLEKTQYF
CDR3 DNA: TGTGCCAGCAGCCAAGACGGTTACTACCTCGAAAAGACCCAGTACTTC

V gene: TRBV20-1
D gene: TRBD2
J gene: TRBJ2-5
clone size: NA
CDR3 protein: CSARDATSGGETQYF
CDR3 DNA: TGCAGTGCTAGAGATGCGACTAGCGGGGGCGAGACCCAGTACTTC

V gene: TRBV10-3
D gene: NA
J gene: TRBJ1-1
clone size: NA
CDR3 protein: CAISRAPPEGEAFF
CDR3 DNA: TGTGCCATCAGCCGAGCTCCCCCGGAGGGTGAAGCTTTCTTT